Below, one T cell receptor beta chain is given with its context. Its matching antigen is unknown. This sample is part of a study of OX40 agonist ivuxolimab in advanced cancers. With 6 bases removed from V and 9 bases from J, the gap between germline ends came to 29 bases. In germline, CDR1 is PRHDT, CDR2 FYEKMQ (reference sequence). The CDR3 runs to 17 residues. Notes on the study in general: In the 0.1 to 3.0 mg/kg range, CD4+ and CD8+ blood T cells had expanded clonally by week 6. Average numbers of expanded clones were greater in CD8+ T cells than in CD4+.

TCRdb's copy holds only in-frame clones and misses some; the assay was immunoSEQ multiplex PCR. The repertoire holds under 65,000 clones, with roughly 90% as singletons. The specimen comprised CD4+ or CD8+ T cells sorted from blood, sampled in a trial of the OX40 agonist ivuxolimab. The origin of this receptor is an adult with an advanced solid tumor such as melanoma, head and neck, liver or kidney cancer. The chain links TRBV13 to TRBJ1-1; possible D gene TRBD1, 6 bases. The CDR3 here is CASSPGAGAPSMAQAFF. The DNA for the CDR3 is TGTGCCAGCAGTCCAGGGGCAGGGGCCCCGTCAATGGCTCAAGCTTTCTTT.